These T cell receptor beta chains were read from a single sample in a study of vaccination effects on CD4 cells after COVID-19. Some clones are missing from TCRdb's copy, which holds only in-frame ones; the method was immunoSEQ multiplex PCR. Of 30,000 to 35,000 clones listed, roughly 81% are singletons. Their antigens remain unidentified. Here the sequenced sample was CD4+ T cells from PBMCs cultured without peptide, taken after COVID-19 vaccination. Receptors were obtained from a human donor who received a COVID-19 vaccine. CDR3s leave out the opening cysteine and the closing phenylalanine or tryptophan. D genes are given only for firm matches. The size of a clone is reported for some rows only, either as once, few or many, or as a class for expanded clones.

D: .; J: TRBJ1-1; V: TRBV28; size: .; CDR3: ASRSDIWAF
D: .; J: TRBJ2-2; V: TRBV4-3; size: .; CDR3: ASSQDATNTGELF
D: .; J: TRBJ1-4; V: TRBV28; size: .; CDR3: ASSLWQTTNEKLF
D: .; J: TRBJ2-1; V: TRBV2; size: once; CDR3: ASLFSRVYNEQF
D: .; J: TRBJ2-1; V: TRBV28; size: .; CDR3: ASSPGGGWNEQF
D: TRBD1; J: TRBJ1-2; V: TRBV19; size: few; CDR3: ASSDRAGYGYT
D: .; J: TRBJ1-2; V: TRBV27; size: .; CDR3: ASSLSEGSYGYT
D: TRBD1; J: TRBJ1-4; V: TRBV28; size: .; CDR3: AGRTGGGEKLF
D: .; J: TRBJ2-1; V: TRBV29-1; size: .; CDR3: SVTSGTEQF
D: TRBD1; J: TRBJ2-7; V: TRBV7-9; size: few; CDR3: ASSSQWTGSSYEQY
D: .; J: TRBJ1-1; V: TRBV25-1; size: .; CDR3: ASSGTEREAF
D: TRBD1; J: TRBJ2-5; V: TRBV6-5; size: .; CDR3: ASSPLTGGRETQY
D: .; J: TRBJ1-1; V: TRBV30; size: .; CDR3: AWSAGGWGTEAF
D: TRBD1; J: TRBJ1-3; V: TRBV29-1; size: .; CDR3: SVGGDSSGNTIY
D: .; J: TRBJ2-1; V: TRBV4-2; size: .; CDR3: ASSANLDEQF
D: TRBD1; J: TRBJ2-1; V: TRBV12-3/TRBV12-4; size: .; CDR3: ASTGGVHNEQF
D: TRBD2; J: TRBJ2-3; V: TRBV6-4; size: .; CDR3: ASSVRGGTDTQY
D: TRBD2; J: TRBJ2-5; V: TRBV5-5; size: .; CDR3: ASSRRGYQETQY
D: .; J: TRBJ1-5; V: TRBV6-5; size: once; CDR3: ASKTPGTMNQPQH
D: .; J: TRBJ1-6; V: TRBV2; size: few; CDR3: ASTSGGTRSSPLH
D: TRBD1; J: TRBJ1-2; V: TRBV28; size: .; CDR3: ASSDPRGLNYGYT
D: .; J: TRBJ1-2; V: TRBV14; size: few; CDR3: ASSQVGGVYGYT
D: .; J: TRBJ1-1; V: TRBV18; size: .; CDR3: ASSPDGANTEAF
D: .; J: TRBJ1-2; V: TRBV1; size: .; CDR3: TSSNRAERNGYT
D: TRBD2; J: TRBJ2-3; V: TRBV28; size: .; CDR3: AIKPELGGNTDTQY
D: .; J: TRBJ1-4; V: TRBV5-4; size: .; CDR3: ASSQTNEKLF
D: TRBD1; J: TRBJ1-4; V: TRBV28; size: .; CDR3: ASNPQQGAQEKLF
D: TRBD2; J: TRBJ2-1; V: TRBV10-3; size: .; CDR3: AISEASGNRNEQF
D: TRBD2; J: TRBJ2-7; V: TRBV6-5; size: .; CDR3: ASSRRGGRDYEQY
D: .; J: TRBJ1-2; V: TRBV30; size: few; CDR3: AWSVNEPSGYT
D: TRBD2; J: TRBJ2-3; V: TRBV6-1; size: .; CDR3: ASSAYLAGGGTDTQY
D: .; J: TRBJ2-7; V: TRBV7-9; size: once; CDR3: ASRAPAGRGGLSYEQY
D: .; J: TRBJ1-5; V: TRBV2; size: few; CDR3: ASSEHLPGNQPQH
D: .; J: TRBJ2-1; V: TRBV30; size: .; CDR3: AWSVTGEQF
D: .; J: TRBJ2-7; V: TRBV5-1; size: .; CDR3: ASSLVGGTSYEQY
D: TRBD2; J: TRBJ2-3; V: TRBV9; size: .; CDR3: ASSARTSVDTQY
D: .; J: TRBJ1-1; V: TRBV7-9; size: .; CDR3: ASSSGSNTEAF
D: TRBD1; J: TRBJ2-5; V: TRBV7-7; size: .; CDR3: ASSLGGPWETQY
D: .; J: TRBJ2-3; V: TRBV27; size: .; CDR3: ASSSGPIGLTDTQY
D: .; J: TRBJ2-2; V: TRBV28; size: .; CDR3: ASPGPGTGELF